This entry lists 15 T cell receptor beta chains sequenced from one sample in a study of PD-1 blockade in classical Hodgkin lymphoma. The protocol was immunoSEQ multiplex PCR, while the TCRdb copy is restricted to in-frame clones and leaves out a portion. The data contain 95,000 to 100,000 clones, roughly 91% of them seen just once; the ten biggest clones take up approximately 6.3%. Each of the patients experienced relapse following autologous stem cell transplantation, and their brentuximab vedotin exposure differed. Sequenced material: peripheral blood mononuclear cells (PBMCs), taken before the second cycle of nivolumab. These receptors all come from a human donor with classical Hodgkin lymphoma.

The genes are TRBV5-1 and TRBJ1-1; 7 bases match TRBD1. The CDR3 is 15 amino acids. With 3 bases clipped from V and 5 bases from J, the junction kept 10 bases outside the gene matches. Germline loops: CDR1 SGHRS, CDR2 YFSETQ. Here the CDR3 reads CASSSLGEGATEAFF. CDR3 bases: TGCGCCAGCAGCTCACTAGGGGAGGGGGCGACTGAAGCTTTCTTT.

The chain carries TRBV6-6 and TRBJ1-1; no reliable D call. The CDR3 length is 14 residues. From germline, CDR1 is MNHNY and CDR2 SVGAGI (reference sequence). V dropped 6 bases and J dropped 1 base, with 12 bases sitting between them. CDR3: CASSRRSSNTEAFF. CDR3 in DNA: TGTGCCAGCAGCCGCAGGAGCTCGAACACTGAAGCTTTCTTT.

V gene TRBV7-3 combines with J gene TRBJ2-2; D gene unclear. The germline CDR1 and CDR2 sequences are SGHTA and FQGTGA. CDR3 length equals 14 residues. Trimming shortened V by 2 bases and J by 6 bases, and 10 bases separated the two germline ends. The CDR3 region is CASSLEWSSGELFF. CDR3 DNA sequence: TGTGCCAGCAGCTTAGAGTGGTCTTCCGGGGAGCTGTTTTTT.

The gene calls are TRBV19 and TRBJ1-2; D gene uncertain. Per germline, CDR1 LNHDA and CDR2 SQIVND (reference sequence). V lost 3 bases, J lost 10 bases, and 15 bases lay in between. The CDR3 loop spans 13 amino acids. This chain's CDR3 is CASSIDTASTYTF. The CDR3 bases are TGTGCCAGTAGTATCGACACAGCCTCCACCTACACCTTC.

The chain combines TRBV27 with TRBJ2-5; 9 nucleotides line up with TRBD2. The CDR3 extends over 15 amino acids. In germline, CDR1 is MNHEY, CDR2 SMNVEV (reference sequence). Trimming removed 5 bases from V and 2 bases from J; junction bases left unmatched: 6. The CDR3 region is CASSTLAGIQETQYF. The DNA of the CDR3 is TGTGCCAGCAGTACGCTAGCGGGGATACAAGAGACCCAGTACTTC.

CDR3 residues: CASSQGTLSYEQYF. In nucleotides, the CDR3 is TGCGCCTCTTCCCAGGGGACCCTAAGCTACGAGCAGTACTTC. This rearrangement joins TRBV5-1 to TRBJ2-7, with D possibly being TRBD1 (6 bases). V was trimmed by 10 bases and J by 3 bases, leaving 20 bases between them. This CDR3 has 14 residues. CDR1 is SGHRS and CDR2 is YFSETQ in the germline V gene.

V usage is TRBV29-1 and J usage is TRBJ1-2; D possibly corresponds to TRBD1 (5 bases). The CDR3 consists of 13 residues. CDR1 and CDR2 (germline): SQVTM, ANQGSEA. Trimming removed 7 bases from V and 4 bases from J, with 16 bases in between. As DNA, the CDR3 is TGCAGCGCTGCGACAGCCAATGTCTATGGCTACACCTTC. Translating it yields CSAATANVYGYTF. Supplemented by reference TRBV29-1 and TRBJ1-2, the full variable domain reads SAVISQKPSRDICQRGTSLTIQCQVDSQVTMMFWYRQQPGQSLTLIATANQGSEATYESGFVIDKFPISRPNLTFSTLTVSNMSPEDSSIYLCSAATANVYGYTFGSGTRLTVV.

This chain joins TRBV9 and TRBJ2-3; 8 positions agree with TRBD2. The CDR3 runs 15 residues. The V gene end was trimmed by 4 bases and the J gene end by 5 bases; junction bases not matched to a gene: 9. Looked up from germline, CDR1 is SGDLS and CDR2 is YYNGEE. The CDR3 DNA reads TGTGCCAGCAGCTCCAGGAGCGGGGGAGGAGATACGCAGTATTTT. This gives the protein CASSSRSGGGDTQYF.

V is TRBV4-1 and J is TRBJ2-7, with D uncertain. This CDR3 is built from 14 residues. CDR1 MGHRA and CDR2 YSYEKL come from the germline V gene. V was cut by 0 bases and J by 3 bases, with 9 bases left in between. The CDR3 here is CASSQDELYYEQYF. CDR3 coding DNA: TGCGCCAGCAGCCAAGATGAGTTGTACTACGAGCAGTACTTC.

The V and J genes are TRBV6-5 and TRBJ1-5; no firm D call. The CDR3 covers 13 residues. The V end was cut by 4 bases, the J end by 3 bases, with 7 bases between. Germline assignment: CDR1 MNHEY and CDR2 SVGAGI. Here the CDR3 reads CASSSGINQPQHF. Written as DNA, the CDR3 is TGTGCCAGCAGTTCGGGGATCAATCAGCCCCAGCATTTT.

The sample holds a few counts of this clone. CDR3 sequence reads: CASSPLNLAETQYF. For the CDR3, the DNA is TGTGCCAGCTCACCACTTAACTTAGCAGAGACCCAGTACTTC. V usage is TRBV18 and J usage is TRBJ2-5; D remains ambiguous. Trimming removed 1 base at V and 4 bases at J, with 10 bases between. The germline gives CDR1 KGHSH, CDR2 LQKENI. The CDR3 length is 14 residues.

This clone was counted only a few times. The junction shows a germline mismatch at one end, possibly a read error. The chain recombines TRBV10-2 with TRBJ2-7; D may be TRBD2 (7 bases). The CDR3 consists of 13 residues. Looked up from germline, CDR1 is WSHSY and CDR2 is SAAADI. CDR3 in amino acids: CASKGGRSHEQYF. The DNA for the CDR3 is TGCGCCAGCAAGGGGGGGCGCTCCCACGAGCAGTACTTC.

CDR3 residues: CATGPGDQPQHF. CDR3 nucleotides: TGTGCCACTGGTCCGGGGGATCAGCCCCAGCATTTT. The chain recombines TRBV6-5 with TRBJ1-5, with D possibly TRBD1 on 5 matching bases. The CDR3 spans 12 residues. Trimming took 10 bases from V and 5 from J, leaving 12 bases between them. CDR1 is MNHEY, CDR2 SVGAGI, per germline.

Points on this clone: Other DNA sequences in the sample encode the same CDR3. The chain combines TRBV19 with TRBJ1-2, with no clear D. V lost 5 bases, J lost 2 bases, and 3 bases lay in between. Germline V gene sequence: CDR1 LNHDA, CDR2 SQIVND (reference sequence). The CDR3 spans 11 residues. CDR3 in amino acids: CASSGNYGYTF. For the CDR3, the DNA is TGTGCCAGTAGTGGAAACTATGGCTACACCTTC.

The DNA for the CDR3 is TGTGCCATCCAGGGGGGGGTTTCCTACAATGAGCAGTTCTTC. Translation: CAIQGGVSYNEQFF. The chain carries TRBV10-3 and TRBJ2-1; D tentatively fits TRBD1 or TRBD2 (7 bases each). The V end was cut by 8 bases, the J end by 1 base, with 12 bases between. The CDR3 extends over 14 amino acids. Germline V lookup: CDR1 ENHRY, CDR2 SYGVKD.